This TCR beta chain was documented in a study of CD8+ T cells in alopecia areata. The CDR3 sequence is 13 residues long. Germline V gene lookup returns CDR1 SQVTM and CDR2 ANQGSEA. Trimming took 7 bases from V and 4 from J; bases not matched to a gene: 4. Regarding treatment: oral pan-JAK inhibitor, 5-10 mg twice daily. Peripheral blood and lesional scalp punch biopsies were taken from alopecia areata patients. The authors extracted RNA and reverse transcribed it into cDNA as the sequencing template. Sequenced by immunoSEQ multiplex PCR; TCRdb stores in-frame clones only, minus some. Of more than 200,000 clones in the sample, roughly three fifths were seen once.

The chain employs TRBV29-1 and TRBJ1-4; 9 bases line up with TRBD1. The receptor was derived from a human donor with alopecia areata. Specimen: CD4+ T cells sorted from blood, collected around week 44, from a patient treated with tofacitinib. The CDR3 DNA reads as TGCAGCGCAACAGGGGGCGTTAATGAAAAACTGTTTTTT. It yields the protein CSATGGVNEKLFF. The whole variable domain, remainder taken from reference TRBV29-1 and TRBJ1-4, is SAVISQKPSRDICQRGTSLTIQCQVDSQVTMMFWYRQQPGQSLTLIATANQGSEATYESGFVIDKFPISRPNLTFSTLTVSNMSPEDSSIYLCSATGGVNEKLFFGSGTQLSVL.